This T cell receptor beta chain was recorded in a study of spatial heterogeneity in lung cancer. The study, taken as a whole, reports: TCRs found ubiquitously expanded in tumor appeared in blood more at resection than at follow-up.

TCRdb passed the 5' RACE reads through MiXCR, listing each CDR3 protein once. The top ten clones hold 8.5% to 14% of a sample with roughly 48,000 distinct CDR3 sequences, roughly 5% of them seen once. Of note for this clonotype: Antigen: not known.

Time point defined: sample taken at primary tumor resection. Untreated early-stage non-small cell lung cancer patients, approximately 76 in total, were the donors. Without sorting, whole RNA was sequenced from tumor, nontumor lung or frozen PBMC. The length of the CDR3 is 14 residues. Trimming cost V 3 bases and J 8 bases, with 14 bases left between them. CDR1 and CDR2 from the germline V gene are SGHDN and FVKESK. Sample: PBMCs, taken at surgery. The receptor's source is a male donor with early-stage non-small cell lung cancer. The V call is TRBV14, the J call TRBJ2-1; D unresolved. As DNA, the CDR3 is TGTGCCAGCAGCCAGGGATTTCATACCGATGAGCAGTTCTTC. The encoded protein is CASSQGFHTDEQFF.